The rows below give T cell receptor beta chains drawn from one sample of a study of T cell changes during pregnancy in multiple sclerosis. Libraries were prepared by immunoSEQ multiplex PCR; TCRdb keeps only in-frame clonotypes and omits some of them. Of 50,000 to 80,000 clones listed, more than 85% are singletons. The material was CD8+ T cells from peripheral blood mononuclear cells, obtained before pregnancy. Every receptor here comes from a female donor with multiple sclerosis, enrolled in a pregnancy study. CDR3s include the opening cysteine and the closing phenylalanine or tryptophan. Each record gives: CDR3 DNA, CDR3 protein, J gene, D gene, V gene, clone size. D genes are given only for firm matches. A row's size may be missing; if present it is once, few, many or a size class.

TGTGCCAGCAGCTCATCCAACACCGGGGAGCTGTTTTTT CASSSSNTGELFF TRBJ2-2 NA TRBV7-3 few
TGTGCCAGCAGTCTTCTAGCGGGGGGTTCGGATGAGCAGTTCTTC CASSLLAGGSDEQFF TRBJ2-1 TRBD2 TRBV6-4 NA
TGTGCCAGCAGTTATTCAGGGGGCCAAAATCAGCCCCAGCATTTT CASSYSGGQNQPQHF TRBJ1-5 TRBD1 TRBV6-6 NA
TGTGCCAGCAGTTTCCAGGAAAACACTGAAGCTTTCTTT CASSFQENTEAFF TRBJ1-1 NA TRBV28 NA
TGTGCCAGCAGCGCCAATCGGGGATCGGCGGATGAAAAACTGTTTTTT CASSANRGSADEKLFF TRBJ1-4 NA TRBV9 NA
TGCGCCAGCAGCTTGCGCAGCTCCTACGAGCAGTACTTC CASSLRSSYEQYF TRBJ2-7 NA TRBV5-1 once
TGTGCCAGCACCTCGACAGGGGGAGACACTGAAGCTTTCTTT CASTSTGGDTEAFF TRBJ1-1 TRBD1 TRBV9 few
TGCGCCAGCGGCCAGGCTGTTATAACAGGGGTGAAGACTGAAGCTTTCTTT CASGQAVITGVKTEAFF TRBJ1-1 TRBD1 TRBV4-1 NA
TGTGCCAGCAGCGCAAGCGGGGTCTACAATGAGCAGTTCTTC CASSASGVYNEQFF TRBJ2-1 TRBD2 TRBV9 NA
TGTGCCAGTAGTTCCGGGACAGGGGTGTTCACTAACTATGGCTACACCTTC CASSSGTGVFTNYGYTF TRBJ1-2 TRBD1 TRBV19 NA
TGTGCCAGCAGCGTCGGGTCTACGGGGGGCGATGAGCAGTTCTTC CASSVGSTGGDEQFF TRBJ2-1 NA TRBV9 once
TGTGCCAGCAGCAATCCTAGCGTCACTAGCACAGATACGCAGTATTTT CASSNPSVTSTDTQYF TRBJ2-3 NA TRBV14 NA
TGTGCCAGCAGCCCTGGGGCTAATCAGCCCCAGCATTTT CASSPGANQPQHF TRBJ1-5 NA TRBV7-8 NA
TGTGCCAGTAGTATAGATCTAGAGACAGTCCCCTACGAGCAGTACTTC CASSIDLETVPYEQYF TRBJ2-7 NA TRBV19 NA
TGTGCCAGCAGCTCACAGGGCTCTAACTATGGCTACACCTTC CASSSQGSNYGYTF TRBJ1-2 NA TRBV7-2 few
TGTGCCAGCACTGACCTAAACAGGGGGCCAATCTATGGCTACACCTTC CASTDLNRGPIYGYTF TRBJ1-2 TRBD1 TRBV19 NA
TGTGCCAGCAGCACCCCACGGACAGGGTCAGGGAATGAGCAGTTCTTC CASSTPRTGSGNEQFF TRBJ2-1 TRBD1 TRBV7-6 NA
TGTGCCAGCAGTTTAACGGGGGGACCAACCTACGAGCAGTACTTC CASSLTGGPTYEQYF TRBJ2-7 TRBD2 TRBV28 once
TGTGCCATCAGCCTCGGGCTAGCGGGTTACGAAGGGGAGCTGTTTTTT CAISLGLAGYEGELFF TRBJ2-2 TRBD2 TRBV10-3 NA
TGTGCCAGCAGTGAATATACAGGGGAGGAAAAACTGTTTTTT CASSEYTGEEKLFF TRBJ1-4 TRBD1 TRBV6-1 few
TGTGCCAGCAGCTCGATAGCCATCATTCAGTACTTC CASSSIAIIQYF TRBJ2-4 NA TRBV28 NA
TGTGCCAGCGGGTTTGGGACAGGGGGGTTCTTC CASGFGTGGFF TRBJ2-1 TRBD1 TRBV27 NA
TGCGCCAGCGTTCCGGGACAGGGGCCCACCTACAATGAGCAGTTCTTC CASVPGQGPTYNEQFF TRBJ2-1 TRBD1 TRBV10-2 NA
TGCGCCAGCACAGATTCACCGCTCTACGAGCAGTACTTC CASTDSPLYEQYF TRBJ2-7 NA TRBV10-2 NA
TGTGCCAGCAGGGAAGGGACTAGCGTTACAGATACGCAGTATTTT CASREGTSVTDTQYF TRBJ2-3 TRBD2 TRBV7-3 NA
TGTGCCAGCAGCTCTGAACTAGGGACTAGTCAAGAGACCCAGTACTTC CASSSELGTSQETQYF TRBJ2-5 TRBD2 TRBV7-8 once
TGTGCCAGCAGCTCCCGGACAGGCATGCAGCCCCAGCATTTT CASSSRTGMQPQHF TRBJ1-5 TRBD1 TRBV5-6 few
TGCAGCGTTGAGGGGGTGGGAGGGGACTACGAGCAGTACTTC CSVEGVGGDYEQYF TRBJ2-7 TRBD2 TRBV29-1 NA
TGTGCCAGCAGTTACTCGGCAGGGGTCAATCAGCCCCAGCATTTT CASSYSAGVNQPQHF TRBJ1-5 NA TRBV6-5 NA
TGTGCCAGCAGCGTAGGTTCAGGGAACACTGAAGCTTTCTTT CASSVGSGNTEAFF TRBJ1-1 NA TRBV9 NA
TGCGCCAGCAGTCATGAGGGGGACAGGGGGAGCAATCAGCCCCAGCATTTT CASSHEGDRGSNQPQHF TRBJ1-5 TRBD1 TRBV23-1 once
TGTGCCAGCAGCTTAGGTCACAGCTCCTACGAGCAGTACTTC CASSLGHSSYEQYF TRBJ2-7 NA TRBV7-6 NA
TGTGCACAGACAGGGGCCGCTGAAGCTTTCTTT CAQTGAAEAFF TRBJ1-1 TRBD1 TRBV2 few
TGTGCCAGCAGCTTAGGAGGTGTCTATGGCTACACCTTC CASSLGGVYGYTF TRBJ1-2 NA TRBV11-2 once
TGTGCCAGCAGTTTATCGACTTCCCTGGGACAGGGCCTTAGCTCCCGTGGCTACACCTTC CASSLSTSLGQGLSSRGYTF TRBJ1-2 TRBD1 TRBV27 NA
TGTGCCAGCAGCCGAACAGGGATGGCTGAAGCTTTCTTT CASSRTGMAEAFF TRBJ1-1 NA TRBV13 NA
TGTGCCAGCAGCTTAGCAGGGGGCCTCTACAATGAGCAGTTCTTC CASSLAGGLYNEQFF TRBJ2-1 TRBD1 TRBV7-8 NA
TGTGCCAGCAGCTTAGACTTGGCAGGTCGGTACTTC CASSLDLAGRYF TRBJ2-7 NA TRBV7-9 once
TGTGCCAGCAGCTTCCTCTCGGACAGAGCTAACTATGGCTACACCTTC CASSFLSDRANYGYTF TRBJ1-2 NA TRBV7-9 NA
TGTGCCAGCAGTGAAGCCAATTTTGCACAGGTCGGCGCCAAGCAGTACTTC CASSEANFAQVGAKQYF TRBJ2-7 NA TRBV6-1 NA
TGCGCCAGCAGCGCAACCAGGGTAAGGAACACTGAAGCTTTCTTT CASSATRVRNTEAFF TRBJ1-1 NA TRBV5-1 NA
TGTGCCAGCAGCTTTCCCAGGAAACGAGGAGGGGATACGCAGTATTTT CASSFPRKRGGDTQYF TRBJ2-3 NA TRBV11-2 NA
TGTGCCAGCAGCGAAAGTGAGGGGACTAGCTATGGCTACACCTTC CASSESEGTSYGYTF TRBJ1-2 NA TRBV6-1 NA
TGTGCCAGCAGCGGGCGTTTATTGGATACCGGGGAGCTGTTTTTT CASSGRLLDTGELFF TRBJ2-2 NA TRBV13 NA
TGTGCCAGCAGCCAGTGGGGAGGCGAGCAGTACTTC CASSQWGGEQYF TRBJ2-7 NA TRBV14 NA
TGTGCCAGCAGTTTGTCCGACAGGATACATGGCTACACCTTC CASSLSDRIHGYTF TRBJ1-2 NA TRBV27 NA
TGTGCCAGCAGCGTCGGGACAGGGGGGACCGGGGAGCTGTTTTTT CASSVGTGGTGELFF TRBJ2-2 TRBD1 TRBV9 once
TGCGCCAGCAGCCCGTTCGGTCGTGAGCAGTTCTTC CASSPFGREQFF TRBJ2-1 NA TRBV4-1 NA
TGTGCCAGCAGCTCGGGCAATCAGCCCCAGCATTTT CASSSGNQPQHF TRBJ1-5 NA TRBV5-6 NA
TGCGCCAGCAGCTTGCGGGGGGGTCCAACAGGTCCCTATAATTCACCCCTCCACTTT CASSLRGGPTGPYNSPLHF TRBJ1-6 NA TRBV5-1 NA
TGTGCCAGCACCTTCGACAGAACCTACGAGCAGTACTTC CASTFDRTYEQYF TRBJ2-7 NA TRBV6-6 NA
TGTGCCAGCAGTTACGGCGGACAGGGCTACGAGCAGTACTTC CASSYGGQGYEQYF TRBJ2-7 TRBD1 TRBV6-5 NA
TGTGCCAGCAGTGACACAGGGGTGGGGGCTAACACTGAAGCTTTCTTT CASSDTGVGANTEAFF TRBJ1-1 TRBD1 TRBV2 NA
TGTGCCACCAGTACGGGACAGGACAATGAGCAGTTCTTC CATSTGQDNEQFF TRBJ2-1 TRBD1 TRBV15 NA
TGCAGCGTTGACCTCCAAGGGACAGGGAGCTCTGGCTACACCTTC CSVDLQGTGSSGYTF TRBJ1-2 TRBD1 TRBV29-1 once
TGTGCCAGCAGTTTATACCCCCCTTATATCGGCGGGGGGGCGGGAGAGACCCAGTACTTC CASSLYPPYIGGGAGETQYF TRBJ2-5 TRBD2 TRBV27 NA
TGTGCCAGCAGCTTTCCGACTAGCGGGGGCCAAACTTCCTACGAGCAGTACTTC CASSFPTSGGQTSYEQYF TRBJ2-7 TRBD2 TRBV7-8 NA